The clone carrying this T cell receptor beta chain has ten or more counts. This specimen comes from a study of human T cells and chemical hapten exposure. Via MiXCR, TCRdb re-called the RACE reads, giving one row per CDR3 protein. The sample lists about 69,000 distinct CDR3 sequences, around a tenth occurring once. Stated time point: patch test 2, 6 weeks after DPC sensitization. Treatment in this sample: therapeutic diphenylcyclopropenone sensitization with weekly scalp DPC. After removal of 0 bases from V and 1 base from J, the junction contained 2 bases not matched to a gene. This CDR3 spans 16 amino acids. Germline lookup yields CDR1 MNHEY and CDR2 SVGAGI.

The clonotype originates from a woman aged 45-59 years with alopecia areata. Some clones in this sample may be carry-over from other donors' samples. The chain joins TRBV6-5 to TRBJ2-7, with 11 nucleotides matching TRBD2. The sample here was whole blood, taken in connection with sensitization to the hapten diphenylcyclopropenone (DPC). CDR3 coding DNA: TGTGCCAGCAGTTACTCACTAGCGGGGGCATCCTACGAGCAGTACTTC. Protein: CASSYSLAGASYEQYF.